This T cell receptor beta chain was captured by sequencing in a study of blood T cells in healthy people across ages. Study conclusions and caveats: Any conclusive comparison of naive versus antigen-experienced cells was prevented by using unsorted PBMCs. Long-lived donors carried more naive CD4+ cells and greater diversity than aged donors.

This clonotype showed up many times. As yet, its antigen is unknown. Per individual sample, total RNA of at least 6 micrograms was extracted. With a J-beta primer mix and a sample-barcoded 5' primer, a second PCR ran roughly 6 to 12 cycles. Each cDNA molecule was tagged by a template-switch adaptor that had 12 random nucleotides. TCRdb processed the 5' RACE reads anew with MiXCR; each CDR3 protein has one entry. Of more than 800,000 distinct CDR3 sequences in the sample, under 30% are singletons; the top ten hold around a sixth. The receptor's source is a woman at least 80 years old in good health. Sequencing input: blood.

The CDR3 spells CSVAAEETQYF. The DNA for the CDR3 is TGCAGCGTTGCCGCCGAAGAGACCCAGTACTTC. The chain uses TRBV29-1 and TRBJ2-5; no clear D gene. Looked up from germline, CDR1 is SQVTM and CDR2 is ANQGSEA. The CDR3 spans 11 residues. Deletions cut 4 bases from V and 3 bases from J, with 6 bases between.